Sequencing of this T cell receptor beta chain was carried out in a study of T cell responses to AZD1222 COVID-19 vaccine. Study-level points and caveats: Regions left unmutated in variants are reportedly the target of nearly half of spike-specific TCRs. Mostly white British, mostly female donors; authors suggested clonal diversity may be underestimated. The study sampled repertoires only after the peak T cell response.

Per the germline V gene, CDR1 is MGHDK and CDR2 is SYGVNS. This CDR3 spans 14 amino acids. V was clipped by 4 bases and J by 2 bases, with 12 bases between them. TCRdb's copy holds only in-frame clones and misses some; the assay was immunoSEQ multiplex PCR. The sample contains some 150,000 clones, about nine tenths of which appear only once. On this clone: Its specificity is unknown.

The chain recombines TRBV25-1 with TRBJ2-7; D is undetermined. The receptor was derived from an adult in good health. The sequenced sample was peripheral blood, obtained on day 0 of AZD1222 vaccination. The DNA for the CDR3 is TGTGCCAGCAGTGCGGACGGCATGGCCTACGAGCAGTACTTC. Translation: CASSADGMAYEQYF.